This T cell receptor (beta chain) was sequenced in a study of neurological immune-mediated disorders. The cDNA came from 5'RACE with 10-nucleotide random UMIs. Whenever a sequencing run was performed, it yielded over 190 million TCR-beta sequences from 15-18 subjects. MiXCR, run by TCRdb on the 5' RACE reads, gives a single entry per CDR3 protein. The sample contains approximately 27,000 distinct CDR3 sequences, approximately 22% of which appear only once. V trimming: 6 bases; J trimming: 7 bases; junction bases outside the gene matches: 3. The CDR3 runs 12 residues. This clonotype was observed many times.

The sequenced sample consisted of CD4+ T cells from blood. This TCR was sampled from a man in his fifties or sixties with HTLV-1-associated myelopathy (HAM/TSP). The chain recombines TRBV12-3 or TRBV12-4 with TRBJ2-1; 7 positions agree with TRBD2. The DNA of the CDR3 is TGTGCCAGCAGGGGGGGGATGAATGAGCAGTTCTTC. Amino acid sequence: CASRGGMNEQFF.